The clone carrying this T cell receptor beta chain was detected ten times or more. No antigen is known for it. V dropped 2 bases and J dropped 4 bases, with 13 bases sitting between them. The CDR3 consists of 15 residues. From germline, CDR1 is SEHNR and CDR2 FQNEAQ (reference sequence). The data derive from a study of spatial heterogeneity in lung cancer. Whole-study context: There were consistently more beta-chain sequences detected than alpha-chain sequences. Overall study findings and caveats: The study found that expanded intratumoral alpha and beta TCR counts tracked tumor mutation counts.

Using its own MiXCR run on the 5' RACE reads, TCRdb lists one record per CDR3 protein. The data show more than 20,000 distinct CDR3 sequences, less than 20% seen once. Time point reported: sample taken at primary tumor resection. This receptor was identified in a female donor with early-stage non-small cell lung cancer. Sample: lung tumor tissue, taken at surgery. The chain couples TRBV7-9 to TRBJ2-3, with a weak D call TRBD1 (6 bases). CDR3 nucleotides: TGTGCCAGCAGCTTATCGTCCCACAGGGCAGATACGCAGTATTTT. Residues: CASSLSSHRADTQYF.